These T cell receptor beta chains were read from a single sample in a study of molecular identifiers for immune sequencing clone quantification. TCRdb redid the calling of the PCR reads with MiXCR, one entry per CDR3 protein. Of around 470,000 distinct CDR3 sequences in the sample, around 21% were seen once. Sequencing input: naive CD8+ T cells from blood, with Jurkat cell RNA spiked in. The receptor source for this set is a human donor in good health. Some libraries in this study had Jurkat cell RNA spiked in. The CDR3 runs from the conserved cysteine through the conserved F or W. D genes are given only for firm matches. Clone sizes are given selectively: once, few, many, or a class where the clone is expanded.

TRBD1	many	TRBV2	TRBJ2-3	TGTGCCAGCAGTGAAGCCATAGGGGGCTGGGATACGCAGTATTTT	CASSEAIGGWDTQYF
.	many	TRBV6-2/TRBV6-3	TRBJ2-5	TGTGCCAGCAGTGCCTCAACCCCGGGACGGGGAGAGACCCAGTACTTC	CASSASTPGRGETQYF
.	many	TRBV28	TRBJ1-6	TGTGCCAGCAGTTTTTCCAACTATAATTCACCCCTCCACTTT	CASSFSNYNSPLHF
.	.	TRBV6-2/TRBV6-3	TRBJ1-4	TGTGCCAGCAGCCTACTCGACATGGAACTGTTTTTT	CASSLLDMELFF
TRBD1	few	TRBV5-1	TRBJ2-7	TGCGCCAGCAGCTTGGACGCCGGGACAGGGCCCGAGCAGTACTTC	CASSLDAGTGPEQYF
.	.	TRBV29-1	TRBJ1-1	TGCAGCGTGGTGGGACCGACCATGAACACTGAAGCTTTCTTT	CSVVGPTMNTEAFF
.	.	TRBV11-2	TRBJ1-2	TGTGCCAGCAGCATATGGACAGCTCCCTATGGCTACACCTTC	CASSIWTAPYGYTF
TRBD2	few	TRBV20-1	TRBJ2-1	TGCAGTGCTAGAGCGGGAGGGCCCTGGGGTGAGCAGTTCTTC	CSARAGGPWGEQFF
.	few	TRBV9	TRBJ2-7	TGTGCCAGCAGCGTAGAGGAGGGTGAGGAGTACGAGCAGTACTTC	CASSVEEGEEYEQYF
TRBD1	few	TRBV6-2/TRBV6-3	TRBJ1-5	TGTGCCAGCACCCCGGGCAGGGGGCGAGCGGAAAGCAATCAGCCCCAGCATTTT	CASTPGRGRAESNQPQHF
TRBD1	many	TRBV6-5	TRBJ2-7	TGTGCCAGCAGTTACACCGGGACAGGGGGGTACGAGCAGTACTTC	CASSYTGTGGYEQYF
TRBD1	.	TRBV13	TRBJ1-1	TGTGCCTGCAGCTTCGGACAGGGAGGAAATTTTGAAGCTTTCTTT	CACSFGQGGNFEAFF
TRBD2	few	TRBV28	TRBJ2-2	TGTGCCAGCCTAGCGGGAGGGAGAACCGGGGAGCTGTTTTTT	CASLAGGRTGELFF
TRBD1	many	TRBV20-1	TRBJ2-7	TGCAGTAGCCGGGTTGGACAGGGGAGCACCTACGAGCAGTACTTC	CSSRVGQGSTYEQYF
.	.	TRBV10-3	TRBJ2-7	TGTGCCATCAGTGACGGGCAGGGGCACGAGCAGTACTTC	CAISDGQGHEQYF
.	many	TRBV7-2	TRBJ1-5	TGTGCCAGCAGTCAGGGAGGCTATAGCAATCAGCCCCAGCATTTT	CASSQGGYSNQPQHF
TRBD1	.	TRBV20-1	TRBJ1-1	TGCAGTGCGTGGACAGGGGGCACTGGAGCTTTCTTT	CSAWTGGTGAFF
.	many	TRBV12-3/TRBV12-4	TRBJ2-1	TGTGCCAGCAGTTTTTCCCCAGGGGTCCTAAGTGAGCAGTTCTTC	CASSFSPGVLSEQFF
TRBD1	.	TRBV19	TRBJ2-5	TGTGCCAGTAGTACCGGAACCAGGGGGCAAGAGACCCAGTACTTC	CASSTGTRGQETQYF
TRBD1	few	TRBV3-1	TRBJ2-7	TGTGCCAGCAGTCCTACGACAGGGAACTACGAGCAGTACTTC	CASSPTTGNYEQYF
TRBD2	once	TRBV15	TRBJ2-3	TGTGCCACCAGCCGGGGACCAGCGGGACGGGGGAGCACAGATACGCAGTATTTT	CATSRGPAGRGSTDTQYF
TRBD2	.	TRBV6-2/TRBV6-3	TRBJ2-5	TGTGCCAGCAGGGTTAGCGGGAGAGAGACCCAGTACTTC	CASRVSGRETQYF
.	few	TRBV2	TRBJ2-7	TGTGCCAGCATATACGGGTACGAGCAGTACTTC	CASIYGYEQYF